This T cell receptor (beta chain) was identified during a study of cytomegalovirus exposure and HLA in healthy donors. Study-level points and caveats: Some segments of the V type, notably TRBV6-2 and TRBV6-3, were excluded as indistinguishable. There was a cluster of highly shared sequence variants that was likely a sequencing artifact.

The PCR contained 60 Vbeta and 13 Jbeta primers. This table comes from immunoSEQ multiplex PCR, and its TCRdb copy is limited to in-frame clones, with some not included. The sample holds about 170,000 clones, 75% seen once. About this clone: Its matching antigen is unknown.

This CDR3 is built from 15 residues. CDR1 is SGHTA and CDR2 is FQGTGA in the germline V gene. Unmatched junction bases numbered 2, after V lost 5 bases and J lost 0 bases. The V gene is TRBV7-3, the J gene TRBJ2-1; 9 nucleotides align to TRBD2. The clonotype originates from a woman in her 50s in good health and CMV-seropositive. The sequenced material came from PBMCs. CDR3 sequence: CASSRTSDSYNEQFF. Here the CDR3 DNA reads TGTGCCAGCAGCCGGACTAGCGACTCCTACAATGAGCAGTTCTTC. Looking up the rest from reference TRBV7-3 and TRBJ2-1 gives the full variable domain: GAGVSQTPSNKVTEKGKYVELRCDPISGHTALYWYRQSLGQGPEFLIYFQGTGAADDSGLPNDRFFAVRPEGSVSTLKIQRTERGDSAVYLCASSRTSDSYNEQFFGPGTRLTVL.